This T cell receptor beta chain was profiled in a study of Ad26.COV2.S vaccination and SARS-CoV-2 variants. Study-wide background: Vaccine-arm donor from the placebo-controlled COV1001 Ad26.COV2.S trial. The authors gave Ad26.COV2.S intramuscularly, either once or twice 56 days apart. Study outcomes and limitations: Vaccinees and placebo recipients showed similar non-spike TCR breadth.

The CDR3 runs to 13 residues. Trimming pared 5 bases from V and 1 base from J, leaving 7 bases between. Documented treatment: 19 received Ad26.COV2.S at low or high dose, single or two shots; 5 received placebo; per-sample allocation not given. Repertoires come from day 63 after the first vaccine or placebo injection. Generated by immunoSEQ multiplex PCR, the TCRdb table keeps only in-frame clones and is missing some. The data show about half a million clones, 80% to 90% seen once. On this clone: The target antigen is unknown.

Here the sequenced sample was peripheral blood, taken in a trial of Ad26.COV2.S vaccine versus placebo. The origin of this receptor is a person between 18 and 65 years old who received the Ad26.COV2.S COVID-19 vaccine or a placebo. The chain carries TRBV12-3 or TRBV12-4 and TRBJ2-3; no reliable D call. This chain's CDR3 is CASSTSGTDTQYF. Here the CDR3 DNA reads TGTGCCAGCAGTACCAGTGGCACAGATACGCAGTATTTT.